The next 18 T cell receptor beta chains were all read from a single sample in a study of blood T cell repertoires in COVID-19. Clones were read by immunoSEQ multiplex PCR, and TCRdb kept only the in-frame ones, dropping some. Of tens of thousands of clones listed, roughly 84% were seen once; the top ten hold 29%. The material sequenced was peripheral blood. Receptors were obtained from a woman of 80 years or more with active or convalescent COVID-19.

The J gene is TRBJ2-5, the V gene TRBV19, with 12 nucleotides matching TRBD2. The length of the CDR3 is 14 residues. V lost 5 bases, J lost 4 bases, and 2 bases stayed unmatched. Germline CDR1 LNHDA, CDR2 SQIVND (reference sequence). The DNA of the CDR3 is TGTGCCAGTAGTTTACTAGCGGGGGGAGAGACCCAGTACTTC. As protein: CASSLLAGGETQYF.

The genes are TRBV5-1 and TRBJ1-1, with 10 bases that match TRBD1. J gave up 6 bases and V 4 bases, and 0 bases lay outside the gene matches. CDR1 and CDR2 (germline): SGHRS, YFSETQ. The CDR3 runs to 12 residues. In DNA, the CDR3 is TGCGCCAGCAGCGGACAGGGGGCTGAAGCTTTCTTT. This codes for CASSGQGAEAFF.

The chain recombines TRBV30 with TRBJ2-2; D is unclear. The germline V gene encodes CDR1 GTSNPN and CDR2 SVGIG (reference sequence). This CDR3 has 14 amino acids. The ends were cut back, 5 bases at V and 4 bases at J, with 14 bases in the middle. CDR3 sequence: CAWGGLHGTGELFF. In nucleotides, the CDR3 is TGTGCCTGGGGTGGGCTCCACGGCACCGGGGAGCTGTTTTTT.

The chain combines TRBV10-3 with TRBJ2-1; 9 nucleotides line up with TRBD2. V gave up 1 base and J gave up 7 bases; unmatched junction bases: 8. CDR1 is ENHRY and CDR2 is SYGVKD in the germline V gene. The CDR3 is 16 amino acids. CDR3 DNA sequence: TGTGCCATCAGTGAGTACTCGGCGGGGGGGCCAAATGAGCAGTTCTTC. This gives the protein CAISEYSAGGPNEQFF.

The chain uses TRBV7-6 and TRBJ1-4; D not certain. The V end was cut by 5 bases, the J end by 3 bases, with 13 bases between. In germline, CDR1 is SGHVS, CDR2 FNYEAQ. The CDR3 has 15 amino acids. CDR3 coding DNA: TGTGCCAGCAGCCAAGGCGGTTATGCTAATGAAAAACTGTTTTTT. This translates into CASSQGGYANEKLFF.

This clone was seen a handful of times. CDR3 nucleotides: TGTGCCTGGACAGGGGGAGATCAGCCCCAGCATTTT. Translated, it gives CAWTGGDQPQHF. The V call is TRBV30, the J call TRBJ1-5; 7 nucleotides agree with TRBD1. After removal of 4 bases from V and 5 bases from J, the junction contained 2 bases not matched to a gene. This CDR3 region has 12 residues. The germline gives CDR1 GTSNPN, CDR2 SVGIG (reference sequence).

This clone was recorded a few times. The chain employs TRBV10-2 and TRBJ2-3; perhaps TRBD1 as D (6 bases). Germline CDR1 is WSHSY and CDR2 is SAAADI. The CDR3 contains 15 residues. Between the trimmed V and J ends, which lost 4 bases and 5 bases, there was a span of 16 bases. The CDR3 DNA follows: TGCGCCAGCAGTGGTGGGGGCCTCGGCCGAGATACGCAGTATTTT. Translation gives CASSGGGLGRDTQYF.

In its sample, this clone was seen a few times. The chain joins TRBV5-1 to TRBJ1-2, with a weak D call TRBD1 (6 bases). The V gene's germline CDR1 is SGHRS and CDR2 YFSETQ. Trimming left V 4 bases short and J 3 bases short, with 16 bases between. CDR3 size: 15 residues. CDR3 residues: CASSDALQGHYGYTF. CDR3 bases: TGCGCCAGCAGCGACGCATTACAGGGTCACTATGGCTACACCTTC.

The J gene is TRBJ2-2, the V gene TRBV3-1 (or the pseudogene TRBV3-2), with 10 bases matching TRBD1. V shed 4 bases, J shed 7 bases, and the junction held 9 bases outside the gene matches. There are 16 residues in the CDR3. Germline CDR1 is LGHDT and CDR2 is YNNKEL (reference sequence). The CDR3 DNA reads as TGTGCCAGCAGCCTACCCGGGACAGGGGTGATCGGGGAGCTGTTTTTT. Its translation: CASSLPGTGVIGELFF.

The rearrangement uses TRBV3-1 (or the pseudogene TRBV3-2) and TRBJ1-6; a weak D match, TRBD1 (5 bases). The V gene's germline CDR1 is LGHDT and CDR2 YNNKEL (reference sequence). This CDR3 has 15 amino acids. Trimming cost V 4 bases and J 0 bases, with 7 bases left between them. CDR3 bases: TGTGCCAGCAGCCGACAGAGCTCCTATAATTCACCCCTCCACTTT. This gives the protein CASSRQSSYNSPLHF.

This clone was detected once. This chain links TRBV2 with TRBJ2-2; D is undetermined. The CDR3 is 14 residues long. V lost 6 bases and J 1 base, leaving 9 bases between the germline ends. Germline V gene data show CDR1 as SNHLY and CDR2 as FYNNEI. Written as DNA, the CDR3 is TGTGCCAGCAGCCGGTACGTGAACACCGGGGAGCTGTTTTTT. This translates into CASSRYVNTGELFF.

The CDR3 sequence: CASSLRRGQGGELFF. The DNA of the CDR3 is TGTGCCAGCAGCTTAAGGCGGGGGCAGGGCGGGGAGCTGTTTTTT. The J gene is TRBJ2-2, the V gene TRBV7-2; possible D gene TRBD2, 7 bases. V was shortened by 2 bases and J by 7 bases, with 14 bases between the two germline ends. The CDR3 spans 15 residues. Germline loops: CDR1 SGHTA, CDR2 FQGNSA.

This clone is a singleton in its sample. This chain uses TRBV24-1 with TRBJ2-1; TRBD1 might be the D (5 bases). This CDR3 is built from 16 residues. The germline V and J ends were trimmed by 0 bases and 3 bases, with 11 bases remaining between them. Germline lookup yields CDR1 KGHDR and CDR2 SFDVKD. In DNA form, the CDR3 reads TGTGCCACCAGTGATTTGCACCAGGGCGGCTACAATGAGCAGTTCTTC. Translated, it gives CATSDLHQGGYNEQFF.

The genes are TRBV30 and TRBJ1-5, with unresolved D. Germline loops: CDR1 GTSNPN, CDR2 SVGIG (reference sequence). V was pared by 2 bases and J by 6 bases, with 17 bases between. This CDR3 is built from 15 residues. CDR3 in DNA: TGTGCCTGGAGTTTGGACTCCGGGGAAGGTCAGCCCCAGCATTTT. Protein sequence: CAWSLDSGEGQPQHF. Combining the CDR3 with reference TRBV30 and TRBJ1-5 gives the whole variable domain SQTIHQWPATLVQPVGSPLSLECTVEGTSNPNLYWYRQAAGRGLQLLFYSVGIGQISSEVPQNLSASRPQDRQFILSSKKLLLSDSGFYLCAWSLDSGEGQPQHFGDGTRLSIL.

J is TRBJ1-5 and V is TRBV19, with D maybe TRBD1 (5 bases). This CDR3 has 15 amino acids. Trimming stripped 1 base from V and 4 bases from J, with 11 bases between. The germline V gene encodes CDR1 LNHDA and CDR2 SQIVND (reference sequence). The CDR3 nucleotides read TGTGCCAGTAGTATAGTTCGGTCAGGGAATCAGCCCCAGCATTTT. Its protein product is CASSIVRSGNQPQHF.

CDR3 amino acids: CASSVLQGAGGYTF. Written as DNA, the CDR3 is TGTGCCAGCAGCGTACTACAGGGGGCAGGTGGCTACACCTTC. The chain uses TRBV9 and TRBJ1-2; the match to TRBD1 covers 9 bases. This CDR3 has 14 residues. In germline, CDR1 is SGDLS, CDR2 YYNGEE. V lost 1 base to trimming and J lost 7 bases; unmatched junction nucleotides: 5.

The chain couples TRBV15 to TRBJ1-5; no clear D. CDR3 length: 16 amino acids. The V gene lost 0 bases and the J gene lost 0 bases, with 9 bases spanning the gap. The germline CDR1 and CDR2 sequences are LNHNV and YYDKDF (reference sequence). CDR3 sequence (DNA): TGTGCCACCAGCAGAGATTATCCCTATAGCAATCAGCCCCAGCATTTT. Translated: CATSRDYPYSNQPQHF.

The rearrangement uses TRBV5-1 and TRBJ2-1; TRBD2 matches 10 bases. Trimming cost V 0 bases and J 6 bases; bases outside gene matches: 6. Germline loops: CDR1 SGHRS, CDR2 YFSETQ. This CDR3 has 16 amino acids. The CDR3 DNA reads as TGCGCCAGCAGCTTGGGGTCGGCTAGCGGGGGCAATGAGCAGTTCTTC. Its protein product is CASSLGSASGGNEQFF.